This TCR beta chain appears in the sequencing data of a study of blood T cell repertoires in COVID-19. Study in general: There were acute and convalescent COVID-19 samples, and they came from the United States, Italy and Spain. PBMCs, B-cell-depleted T cells, or T cells provided the cDNA or gDNA that made up the material.

Original processing notes: From reference gene primer amplification, estimates of nucleated cell counts were derived. This table comes from immunoSEQ multiplex PCR, and its TCRdb copy is limited to in-frame clones, with some not included. V and J calls plus clone size are reproduced from that table; the DNA served to infer D and trimming. Counted here are about 81,000 clones, nearly 95% occurring once; the ten biggest clones make up about 4.7%. V dropped 4 bases and J dropped 4; count of bases not matched to a gene: 7. Germline CDR1 is LGHDT and CDR2 is YNNKEL (reference sequence). This CDR3 is 16 amino acids long. This clone was observed a few times.

The clonotype was recovered from a human donor with active COVID-19. The donor label of this sample is uncertain. V is TRBV3-1 (or the pseudogene TRBV3-2) and J is TRBJ1-5; 10 bases match TRBD1. Sequences were obtained from peripheral blood. This CDR3 reads CASSPGTGVDNQPQHF. In nucleotides, the CDR3 is TGTGCCAGCAGCCCCGGGACAGGGGTTGATAATCAGCCCCAGCATTTT.